Shown below are 27 T cell receptor beta chains from a single sample sequenced in a study of T cell responses to AZD1222 COVID-19 vaccine. This table comes from immunoSEQ multiplex PCR, and its TCRdb copy is limited to in-frame clones, with some not included. The table lists around 150,000 clones, roughly 90% of them singletons. Sequenced material: peripheral blood, taken on day 0 of AZD1222 vaccination. The receptors derive from an adult in good health.

The chain combines TRBV6-5 with TRBJ2-7; 7 bases are a match to TRBD2. The length of the CDR3 is 15 residues. Per germline, CDR1 MNHEY and CDR2 SVGAGI. With 7 bases clipped from V and 0 bases from J, the junction kept 9 bases outside the gene matches. The CDR3 coding sequence is TGTGCCAGCACCCCGATCGGCGGGGGCTCCTACGAGCAGTACTTC. Its protein is CASTPIGGGSYEQYF.

J is TRBJ2-3 and V is TRBV20-1, with no clear D. The V end lost 5 bases, the J end lost 2 bases, and 5 bases lay between the germline ends. Per the germline V gene, CDR1 is DFQATT and CDR2 is SNEGSKA (reference sequence). The CDR3 length is 11 residues. The chain's CDR3 is CSAFITDTQYF. The CDR3 DNA reads as TGCAGTGCTTTTATCACAGATACGCAGTATTTT.

As for this clone: Compared with germline, one end of the junction differs, possibly owing to a read error. The CDR3 here is CASPSGNSGELFF. The CDR3 nucleotides are TGTGCCAGTCCTTCAGGGAACAGCGGGGAGCTGTTTTTT. The chain employs TRBV19 and TRBJ2-2, with D perhaps TRBD1 (5 bases). CDR1 is LNHDA and CDR2 is SQIVND in the germline V gene (reference sequence). The CDR3 is 13 residues long.

The CDR3 loop is CASSGDNSPLHF. The CDR3 DNA sequence: TGTGCCAGCAGCGGAGATAATTCACCCCTCCACTTT. J is TRBJ1-6 and V is TRBV2; D is undetermined. From germline, CDR1 is SNHLY and CDR2 FYNNEI. Trimming pared 6 bases from V and 5 bases from J, leaving 5 bases between. CDR3 length: 12 residues.

This chain joins TRBV11-2 and TRBJ2-7; TRBD2 agrees at 11 bases. The ends lost 1 base at V and 2 bases at J; junction bases unmatched: 1. This CDR3 region has 15 residues. The germline CDR1 and CDR2 sequences are SGHAT and FQNNGV. The CDR3 coding sequence is TGTGCCAGCAGCTTAGTACTAGCGGGAGCCTACGAGCAGTACTTC. It encodes CASSLVLAGAYEQYF.

V usage is TRBV3-1 (or the pseudogene TRBV3-2) and J usage is TRBJ2-7; 9 bases align to TRBD1. CDR1 is LGHDT, CDR2 YNNKEL, per germline (reference sequence). V lost 0 bases to trimming and J lost 3 bases; unmatched junction nucleotides: 3. This CDR3 has 15 residues. DNA for the CDR3: TGTGCCAGCAGCCAAGACAGGGGACAGGGCTACGAGCAGTACTTC. Its protein is CASSQDRGQGYEQYF.

The gene calls are TRBV7-2 and TRBJ1-5, with D unresolved. V was cut by 1 base and J by 6 bases, with 7 bases left in between. CDR3 length equals 13 residues. Germline CDR1 reads SGHTA; CDR2 reads FQGNSA. Written as DNA, the CDR3 is TGTGCCAGCAGCTTAGAGCTGGGTCAGCCCCAGCATTTT. Its protein is CASSLELGQPQHF. Supplemented by reference TRBV7-2 and TRBJ1-5, the full variable domain reads GAGVSQSPSNKVTEKGKDVELRCDPISGHTALYWYRQSLGQGLEFLIYFQGNSAPDKSGLPSDRFSAERTGGSVSTLTIQRTQQEDSAVYLCASSLELGQPQHFGDGTRLSIL.

This clone was seen a single time. The rearrangement joins TRBV5-1 to TRBJ1-2; TRBD1 aligns across 8 bases. This CDR3 is 14 amino acids long. Germline CDR1 reads SGHRS; CDR2 reads YFSETQ. Trimming cost V 4 bases and J 8 bases; bases outside gene matches: 10. CDR3 sequence reads: CASSPTTGVLGYTF. CDR3 nucleotide sequence: TGCGCCAGCAGCCCAACGACAGGGGTACTCGGCTACACCTTC. Drawing the rest from reference TRBV5-1 and TRBJ1-2, the complete variable domain is KAGVTQTPRYLIKTRGQQVTLSCSPISGHRSVSWYQQTPGQGLQFLFEYFSETQRNKGNFPGRFSGRQFSNSRSEMNVSTLELGDSALYLCASSPTTGVLGYTFGSGTRLTVV.

J is TRBJ2-3 and V is TRBV11-2; no clear D gene. There are 15 residues in the CDR3. Germline CDR1 reads SGHAT; CDR2 reads FQNNGV. V was clipped by 4 bases and J by 0 bases, with 11 bases between them. The CDR3 loop is CASSSPEFSTDTQYF. The CDR3 DNA reads TGTGCCAGCAGCTCCCCCGAGTTCAGCACAGATACGCAGTATTTT.

The chain recombines TRBV5-6 with TRBJ1-1; the match to TRBD1 covers 8 bases. The junction had 14 bases not matched to a gene; V was cut back by 4 bases and J by 0 bases. From germline, CDR1 is SGHDT and CDR2 YYEEEE. The CDR3 is 18 amino acids. In nucleotides, the CDR3 is TGTGCCAGCAGCCCTAGGTTGACAGGGGCTAGGATGAACACTGAAGCTTTCTTT. The encoded protein is CASSPRLTGARMNTEAFF.

The rearrangement uses TRBV7-9 and TRBJ1-1; possibly TRBD1 for D (5 bases). Germline lookup yields CDR1 SEHNR and CDR2 FQNEAQ (reference sequence). The CDR3 is made up of 14 amino acids. V was clipped by 5 bases and J by 5 bases, with 15 bases between them. CDR3 in amino acids: CASSPSGTGTEAFF. The CDR3 nucleotides read TGTGCCAGCAGCCCAAGCGGAACAGGAACTGAAGCTTTCTTT. The full variable domain, rest sourced from reference TRBV7-9 and TRBJ1-1, is DTGVSQNPRHKITKRGQNVTFRCDPISEHNRLYWYRQTLGQGPEFLTYFQNEAQLEKSRLLSDRFSAERPKGSFSTLEIQRTEQGDSAMYLCASSPSGTGTEAFFGQGTRLTVV.

This chain joins TRBV29-1 and TRBJ2-4, with D maybe TRBD2 (6 bases). The CDR3 length is 13 residues. V was trimmed by 4 bases and J by 7 bases, leaving 14 bases between them. Germline loops: CDR1 SQVTM, CDR2 ANQGSEA. Written as DNA, the CDR3 is TGCAGCGTTGGGGGGAGGACAACCAACATTCAGTACTTC. This translates into CSVGGRTTNIQYF.

The chain recombines TRBV6-5 with TRBJ1-2, with 9 bases matching TRBD1. Looked up from germline, CDR1 is MNHEY and CDR2 is SVGAGI. The trim removed 6 bases at V and 4 bases at J, leaving 6 bases unmatched. The CDR3 totals 14 residues. CDR3 DNA: TGTGCCAGCAGCGCACAGGGGGCGAGCTATGGCTACACCTTC. Its translation: CASSAQGASYGYTF.

This chain joins TRBV2 and TRBJ1-2; the D is unclear. This CDR3 region has 12 residues. The V gene's germline CDR1 is SNHLY and CDR2 FYNNEI. Trimming took 3 bases from V and 8 from J, leaving 10 bases between them. This chain's CDR3 is CASSDEGPGYTF. Here the CDR3 DNA reads TGTGCCAGCAGTGACGAGGGTCCAGGCTACACCTTC.

The V gene is TRBV18, the J gene TRBJ1-5; the D is unclear. Germline CDR1 reads KGHSH; CDR2 reads LQKENI. V was cut by 7 bases and J by 0 bases, with 7 bases left in between. The CDR3 sequence is 13 residues long. The CDR3: CASCDYSNQPQHF. The CDR3, as DNA: TGTGCCAGCTGTGACTATAGCAATCAGCCCCAGCATTTT.

The rearrangement uses TRBV11-2 and TRBJ2-5; 8 nucleotides line up with TRBD1. V gave up 1 base and J gave up 5 bases; unmatched junction bases: 3. CDR1 and CDR2 (germline): SGHAT, FQNNGV. The CDR3 spans 14 residues. This CDR3 is CASSLAQGAETQYF. CDR3 sequence (DNA): TGTGCCAGCAGCTTAGCTCAGGGGGCGGAGACCCAGTACTTC.

This chain links TRBV7-9 with TRBJ2-2; maybe TRBD1 (6 bases). Looked up from germline, CDR1 is SEHNR and CDR2 is FQNEAQ (reference sequence). The V end was cut by 5 bases, the J end by 4 bases, with 17 bases between. The length of the CDR3 is 16 residues. CDR3 protein: CASSPRAGAATGELFF. CDR3 nucleotides: TGTGCCAGCAGCCCCCGGGCAGGGGCCGCCACCGGGGAGCTGTTTTTT.

The chain employs TRBV11-3 and TRBJ2-1; 7 bases fit TRBD2. The trim removed 5 bases at V and 2 bases at J, leaving 15 bases unmatched. Germline V CDR1 and CDR2: SGHNT, YENEEA. The CDR3 consists of 18 residues. The DNA for the CDR3 is TGTGCCAGCAGCCCGACCGCTCTAAGCGGGAAGACCTACAATGAGCAGTTCTTC. It specifies CASSPTALSGKTYNEQFF.

The chain has TRBV29-1 and TRBJ1-1; no reliable D call. Germline V CDR1 and CDR2: SQVTM, ANQGSEA. The CDR3 totals 13 residues. Trimming stripped 2 bases from V and 1 base from J, with 8 bases between. The CDR3 sequence: CSVELVENTEAFF. CDR3 DNA sequence: TGCAGCGTTGAACTAGTAGAGAACACTGAAGCTTTCTTT. The full variable domain, rest sourced from reference TRBV29-1 and TRBJ1-1, is SAVISQKPSRDICQRGTSLTIQCQVDSQVTMMFWYRQQPGQSLTLIATANQGSEATYESGFVIDKFPISRPNLTFSTLTVSNMSPEDSSIYLCSVELVENTEAFFGQGTRLTVV.

This chain joins TRBV29-1 and TRBJ1-1; D call uncertain. Germline V gene data show CDR1 as SQVTM and CDR2 as ANQGSEA. This CDR3 has 13 amino acids. V dropped 6 bases and J dropped 1 base, with 12 bases sitting between them. The CDR3 reads CSVGRTENTEAFF. Written as DNA, the CDR3 is TGCAGCGTGGGCCGGACGGAGAACACTGAAGCTTTCTTT.

The rearrangement uses TRBV7-8 and TRBJ2-7, with D possibly being TRBD2 (6 bases). Trimming pared 2 bases from V and 4 bases from J, leaving 12 bases between. CDR1 and CDR2 (germline): SGHVS, FQNEAQ. The CDR3 is 14 residues long. This CDR3 is CASSLLSRGYEQYF. The CDR3 region has the DNA TGTGCCAGCAGCTTACTCTCCCGGGGGTACGAGCAGTACTTC.

This clone was counted a single time. CDR3 bases: TGCGCCAGCAGCTTGGGAGGGGATCAGCCCCAGCATTTT. Protein product: CASSLGGDQPQHF. The rearrangement joins TRBV5-1 to TRBJ1-5; perhaps TRBD1 as D (5 bases). The germline gives CDR1 SGHRS, CDR2 YFSETQ. Trimming took 0 bases from V and 5 from J, leaving 6 bases between them. CDR3 length: 13 residues.

CDR3 protein: CASSSDRGQEKLFF. The CDR3 nucleotides are TGTGCCAGCAGTTCGGACAGGGGGCAAGAAAAACTGTTTTTT. V gene TRBV5-4 combines with J gene TRBJ1-4, with 11 nucleotides matching TRBD1. V lost 5 bases and J lost 8; bases outside the gene matches: 5. The CDR3 runs 14 residues. CDR1 is SGHNT and CDR2 is YYREEE in the germline V gene (reference sequence).

The chain links TRBV5-4 to TRBJ2-1; 8 positions agree with TRBD2. Per the germline V gene, CDR1 is SGHNT and CDR2 is YYREEE (reference sequence). The length of the CDR3 is 15 residues. The ends lost 8 bases at V and 2 bases at J; junction bases unmatched: 9. This CDR3 is CASSMAGGTYNEQFF. CDR3 nucleotides: TGTGCCAGTTCCATGGCGGGGGGAACCTACAATGAGCAGTTCTTC.

The chain uses TRBV10-2 and TRBJ2-1; no firm D call. The CDR3 sequence is 13 residues long. Germline V CDR1 and CDR2: WSHSY, SAAADI. The V gene lost 0 bases and the J gene lost 14 bases, with 14 bases spanning the gap. CDR3 nucleotides: TGCGCCAGCAGTGAGTCGGACCGCACCCGGGAGTTCTTC. Translated, it gives CASSESDRTREFF.

This chain connects TRBV21-1 to TRBJ1-2; no check of the table's D call, TRBD1, against the DNA was made. TRBV21-1 is a known pseudogene. The CDR3 extends over 15 amino acids. CDR3 sequence reads: CASSKDSGASYGYTF. The CDR3 DNA follows: TGTGCCAGCAGCAAAGACTCAGGGGCAAGCTATGGCTACACCTTC.

This clone was detected once. This rearrangement joins TRBV12-3 or TRBV12-4 to TRBJ1-2; TRBD1 agrees at 7 bases. The CDR3 has 11 amino acids. V dropped 5 bases and J dropped 7; count of bases not matched to a gene: 1. The DNA for the CDR3 is TGTGCCAGCAGTACAGGGGTTGGCTACACCTTC. Residues: CASSTGVGYTF.